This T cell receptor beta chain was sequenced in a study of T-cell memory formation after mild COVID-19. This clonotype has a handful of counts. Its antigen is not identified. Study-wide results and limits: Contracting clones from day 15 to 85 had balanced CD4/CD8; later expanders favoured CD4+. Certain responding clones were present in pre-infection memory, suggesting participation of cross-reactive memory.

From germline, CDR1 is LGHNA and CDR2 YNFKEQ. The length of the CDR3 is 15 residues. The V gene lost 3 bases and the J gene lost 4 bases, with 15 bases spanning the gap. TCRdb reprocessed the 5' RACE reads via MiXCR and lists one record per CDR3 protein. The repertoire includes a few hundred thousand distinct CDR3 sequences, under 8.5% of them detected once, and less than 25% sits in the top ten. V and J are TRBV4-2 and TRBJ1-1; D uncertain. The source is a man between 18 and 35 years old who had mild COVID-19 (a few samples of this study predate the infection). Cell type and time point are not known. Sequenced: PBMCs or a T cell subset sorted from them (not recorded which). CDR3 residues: CASSHQNGESTEAFF. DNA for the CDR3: TGTGCCAGCAGCCATCAAAACGGGGAGAGCACTGAAGCTTTCTTT.